These 2 T cell receptor beta chains share one sample of origin, sequenced in a study of CD8+ T cells in alopecia areata. On the basis of CD4, CD8alpha, NKG2D, NKG2ACE and other markers, pooled cutaneous lymph node cells were sorted. Extraction of RNA preceded its reverse transcription into cDNA, which served as the sequencing template. The assay was immunoSEQ multiplex PCR, and TCRdb's table has in-frame clones only and misses some. This sample carries 250,000 or so clones, none of them present only once. The sequenced material came from CD4+ T cells sorted from a lymph node. All receptors come from a C3H/HeJ mouse with alopecia areata. The mouse line has the MHC haplotype H2-k.

This clone has just a few counts. The genes and germline here are from mouse. The read gets to within 4 residues of the CDR3 end, and the germline J gene fills in the rest. In the same sample, other DNA sequences code for this CDR3. This rearrangement joins TRBV19 to TRBJ1-1; a weak D match, TRBD1 (5 bases). The CDR3 is 13 amino acids. Germline V CDR1 and CDR2: FNHDT, SITEND (reference sequence). V lost 3 bases to trimming and J lost 1 base, with 7 bases between them. CDR3 sequence: CASSRGVNTEVFF. The DNA read from the CDR3 is TGTGCCAGCAGTAGAGGGGTAAACACA.

Worth noting for this clone: Gene and germline names: mouse. From the germline J gene comes the end of the CDR3, since the read stops 4 residues before it. Other DNA sequences of this sample code for an identical CDR3. The chain is built from TRBV1 and TRBJ2-7; a possible D gene is TRBD1 (6 bases). There are 13 residues in the CDR3. Germline CDR1 and CDR2: NSQYPW and LRSPGD (reference sequence). The ends were cut back, 3 bases at V and 3 bases at J, with 9 bases in the middle. The CDR3 loop reads CTCSAGQNYEQYF. The sequenced part of the CDR3 DNA is TGCACCTGCAGTGCGGGACAAAACTAT.